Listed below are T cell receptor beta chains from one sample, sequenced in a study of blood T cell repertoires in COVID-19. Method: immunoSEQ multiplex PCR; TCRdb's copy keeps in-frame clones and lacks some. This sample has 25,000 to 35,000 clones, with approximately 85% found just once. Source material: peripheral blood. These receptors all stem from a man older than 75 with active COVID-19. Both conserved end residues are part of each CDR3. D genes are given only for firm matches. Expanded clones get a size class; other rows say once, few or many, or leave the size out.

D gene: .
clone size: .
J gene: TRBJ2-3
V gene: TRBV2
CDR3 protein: CASTTGTSSTDTQYF
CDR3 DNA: TGTGCCAGTACTACAGGAACTTCTAGCACAGATACGCAGTATTTT

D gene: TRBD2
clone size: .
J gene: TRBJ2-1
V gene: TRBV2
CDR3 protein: CASSLCTGTRCEQFF
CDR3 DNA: TGTGCCAGCAGTCTCTGCACCGGGACTAGATGTGAGCAGTTCTTC

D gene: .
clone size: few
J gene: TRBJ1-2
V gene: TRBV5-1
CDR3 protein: CASSLGPAGGDYGYTF
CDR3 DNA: TGCGCCAGCAGCTTAGGGCCCGCGGGGGGAGACTATGGCTACACCTTC

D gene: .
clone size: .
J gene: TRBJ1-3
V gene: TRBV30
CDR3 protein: CAWGPLSGSGNTIYF
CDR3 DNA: TGTGCCTGGGGACCCTTGTCGGGGTCAGGAAACACCATATATTTT

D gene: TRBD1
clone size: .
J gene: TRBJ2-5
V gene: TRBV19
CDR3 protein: CASSIRDRAETQYF
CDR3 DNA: TGTGCCAGTAGTATCCGGGACAGGGCAGAGACCCAGTACTTC

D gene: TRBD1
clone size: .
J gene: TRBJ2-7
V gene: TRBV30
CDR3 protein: CAWTRGGTGSYEQYF
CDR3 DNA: TGTGCCTGGACTCGAGGGGGGACAGGTTCCTACGAGCAGTACTTC

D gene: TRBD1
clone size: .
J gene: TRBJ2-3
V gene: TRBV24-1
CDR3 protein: CATSRGTGGSDTQYF
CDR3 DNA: TGTGCCACCAGTCGCGGGACAGGGGGATCAGATACGCAGTATTTT

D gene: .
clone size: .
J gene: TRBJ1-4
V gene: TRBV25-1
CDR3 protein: CASSDPVSPREKLFF
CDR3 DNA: TGTGCCAGCAGTGATCCGGTCTCCCCCCGGGAAAAACTGTTTTTT

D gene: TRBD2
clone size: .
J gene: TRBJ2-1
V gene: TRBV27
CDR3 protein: CASSRTAGGFYNEQFF
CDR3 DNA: TGTGCCAGCAGTCGTACAGCGGGAGGATTCTACAATGAGCAGTTCTTC

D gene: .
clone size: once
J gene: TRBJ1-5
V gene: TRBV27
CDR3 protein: CASSLQGGGFQPQHF
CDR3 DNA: TGTGCCAGCAGTTTACAGGGAGGCGGTTTCCAGCCCCAGCATTTT

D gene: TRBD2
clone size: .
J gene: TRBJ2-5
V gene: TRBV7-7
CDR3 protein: CASSLGGLAGKETQYF
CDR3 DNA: TGTGCCAGCAGCTTAGGGGGGCTAGCGGGGAAAGAGACCCAGTACTTC

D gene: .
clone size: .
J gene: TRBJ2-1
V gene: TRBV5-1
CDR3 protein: CASRVDSDLFNEQFF
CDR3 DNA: TGCGCCAGCAGGGTTGACAGCGACCTCTTCAATGAGCAGTTCTTC

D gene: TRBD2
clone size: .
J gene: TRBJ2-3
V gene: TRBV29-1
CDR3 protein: CSVGRTSGGAHTQYF
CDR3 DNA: TGCAGCGTTGGCCGGACTAGCGGGGGGGCCCATACGCAGTATTTT

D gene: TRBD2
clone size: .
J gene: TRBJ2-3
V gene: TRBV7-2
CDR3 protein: CASSLAPLAGGRTSTDTQYF
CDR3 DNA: TGTGCCAGCAGCTTAGCCCCTCTAGCGGGGGGGCGAACTAGCACAGATACGCAGTATTTT

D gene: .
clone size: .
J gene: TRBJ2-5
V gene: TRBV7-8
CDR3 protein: CASSLALFPAETQYF
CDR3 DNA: TGTGCCAGCAGCTTAGCGCTATTCCCCGCAGAGACCCAGTACTTC

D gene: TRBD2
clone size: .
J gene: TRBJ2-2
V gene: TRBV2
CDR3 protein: CASRAGGLNTGELFF
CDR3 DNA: TGTGCCAGCAGAGCGGGGGGCCTGAACACCGGGGAGCTGTTTTTT

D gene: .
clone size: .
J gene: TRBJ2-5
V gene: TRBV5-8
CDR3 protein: CASSSPGGNQETQYF
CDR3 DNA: TGTGCCAGCAGCTCGCCAGGGGGGAACCAAGAGACCCAGTACTTC

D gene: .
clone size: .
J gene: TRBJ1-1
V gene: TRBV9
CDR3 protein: CASSVHGGNTEAFF
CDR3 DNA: TGTGCCAGCAGCGTTCACGGTGGGAACACTGAAGCTTTCTTT

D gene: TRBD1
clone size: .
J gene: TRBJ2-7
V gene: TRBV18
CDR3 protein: CASSPRQGVGEQYF
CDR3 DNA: TGTGCCAGCTCACCCCGACAGGGGGTGGGGGAGCAGTACTTC

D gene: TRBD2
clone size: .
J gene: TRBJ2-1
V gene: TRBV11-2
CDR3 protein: CASSPLADNEQFF
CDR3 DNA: TGTGCCAGCAGCCCACTAGCGGACAATGAGCAGTTCTTC

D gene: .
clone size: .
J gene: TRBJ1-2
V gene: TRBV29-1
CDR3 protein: CSVDRSKGGYGYTF
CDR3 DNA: TGCAGCGTTGATAGGAGTAAAGGAGGCTATGGCTACACCTTC

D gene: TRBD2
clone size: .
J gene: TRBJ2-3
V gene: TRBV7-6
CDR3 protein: CASSRTSGGANTQYF
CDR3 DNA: TGTGCCAGCAGCCGGACTAGCGGGGGGGCGAATACGCAGTATTTT

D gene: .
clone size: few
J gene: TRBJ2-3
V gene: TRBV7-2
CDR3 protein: CASSFGHQPGQQQYF
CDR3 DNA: TGTGCCAGCAGCTTTGGTCATCAACCTGGACAACAGCAGTATTTT

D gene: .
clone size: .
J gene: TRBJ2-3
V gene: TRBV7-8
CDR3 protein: CASSLGGGGIDTQYF
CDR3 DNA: TGTGCCAGCAGCTTAGGGGGTGGGGGCATAGATACGCAGTATTTT

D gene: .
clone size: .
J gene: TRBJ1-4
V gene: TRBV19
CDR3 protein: CASSIVTEEKLFF
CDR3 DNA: TGTGCCAGTAGTATAGTGACAGAAGAAAAACTGTTTTTT

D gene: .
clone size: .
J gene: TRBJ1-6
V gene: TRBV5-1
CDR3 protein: CASSLGGDGSPLHF
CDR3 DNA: TGCGCCAGCAGCTTGGGGGGGGATGGTTCACCCCTCCACTTT

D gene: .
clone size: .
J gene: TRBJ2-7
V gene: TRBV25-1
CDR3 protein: CASSEPGASYEQYF
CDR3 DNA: TGTGCCAGCAGTGAACCTGGGGCGTCATACGAGCAGTACTTC

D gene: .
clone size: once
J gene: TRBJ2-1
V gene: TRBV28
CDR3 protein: CASSLYRGSSYNEQFF
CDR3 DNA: TGTGCCAGCAGTTTGTATAGAGGGAGCTCCTACAATGAGCAGTTCTTC

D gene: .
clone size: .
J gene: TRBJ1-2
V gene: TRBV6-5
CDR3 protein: CASRSATNYGYTF
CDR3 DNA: TGTGCCAGCAGATCTGCGACTAACTATGGCTACACCTTC

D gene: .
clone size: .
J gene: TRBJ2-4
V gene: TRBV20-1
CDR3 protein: CSAFTDIQYF
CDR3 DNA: TGCAGTGCCTTCACGGACATTCAGTACTTC

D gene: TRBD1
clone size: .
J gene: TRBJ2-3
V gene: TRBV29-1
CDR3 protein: CSVQGAVDTQYF
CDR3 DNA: TGCAGCGTTCAGGGGGCAGTGGATACGCAGTATTTT

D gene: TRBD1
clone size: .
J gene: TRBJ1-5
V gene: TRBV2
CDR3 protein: CASSGGTGGNQPQHF
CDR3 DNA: TGTGCCAGCAGTGGTGGGACAGGGGGGAATCAGCCCCAGCATTTT

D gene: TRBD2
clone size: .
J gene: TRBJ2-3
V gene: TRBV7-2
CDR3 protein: CASSLAGGADTQYF
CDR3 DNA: TGTGCCAGCAGCCTGGCGGGGGGGGCAGATACGCAGTATTTT

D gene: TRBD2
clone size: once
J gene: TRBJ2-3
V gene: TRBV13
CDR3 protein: CASSLASGATDTQYF
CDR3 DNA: TGTGCCAGCAGCTTAGCTAGCGGGGCCACAGATACGCAGTATTTT

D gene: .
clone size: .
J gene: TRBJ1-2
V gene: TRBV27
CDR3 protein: CASRMRSEAYGYTF
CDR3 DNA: TGTGCCAGCAGGATGCGGTCAGAGGCGTATGGCTACACCTTC

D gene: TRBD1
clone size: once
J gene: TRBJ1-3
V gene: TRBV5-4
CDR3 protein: CASSETGGAGNTIYF
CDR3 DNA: TGTGCCAGCAGCGAGACAGGGGGCGCGGGAAACACCATATATTTT

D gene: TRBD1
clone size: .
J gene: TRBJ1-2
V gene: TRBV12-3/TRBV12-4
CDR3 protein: CASSRGGAKGYTF
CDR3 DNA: TGTGCCAGCAGTCGAGGGGGCGCGAAGGGCTACACCTTC

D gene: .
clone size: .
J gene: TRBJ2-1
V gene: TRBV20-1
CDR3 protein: CSATKHNEQFF
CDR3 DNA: TGCAGTGCAACAAAACACAATGAGCAGTTCTTC

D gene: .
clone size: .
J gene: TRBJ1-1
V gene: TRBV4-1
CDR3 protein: CASSQDSGGSTEAFF
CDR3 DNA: TGCGCCAGCAGCCAAGATTCGGGGGGCAGTACTGAAGCTTTCTTT

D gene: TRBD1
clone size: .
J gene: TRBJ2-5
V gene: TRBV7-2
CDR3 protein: CASSLNRGETQYF
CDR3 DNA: TGTGCCAGCAGCTTAAACAGGGGAGAGACCCAGTACTTC

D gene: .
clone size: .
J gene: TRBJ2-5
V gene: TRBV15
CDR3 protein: CATSRDQGRETQYF
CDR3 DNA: TGTGCCACCAGCAGAGACCAGGGCCGAGAGACCCAGTACTTC

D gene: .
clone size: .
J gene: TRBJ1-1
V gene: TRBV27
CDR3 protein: CETRRLVYEAFF
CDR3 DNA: TGTGAGACAAGACGTTTGGTCTATGAAGCTTTCTTT

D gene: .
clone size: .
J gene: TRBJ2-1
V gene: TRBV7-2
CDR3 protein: CASSDGLNNEQFF
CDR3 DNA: TGTGCCAGCAGCGACGGACTCAACAATGAGCAGTTCTTC

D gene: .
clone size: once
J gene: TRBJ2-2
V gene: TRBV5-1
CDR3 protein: CASSLTGYTGELFF
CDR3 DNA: TGCGCCAGCAGCTTGACAGGGTACACCGGGGAGCTGTTTTTT

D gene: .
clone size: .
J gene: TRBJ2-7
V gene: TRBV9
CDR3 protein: CASSVGPLARSYEQYF
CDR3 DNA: TGTGCCAGCAGCGTAGGCCCATTAGCGCGATCCTACGAGCAGTACTTC

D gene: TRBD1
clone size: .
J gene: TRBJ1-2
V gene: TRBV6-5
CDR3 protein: CASSTRDRTYGYTF
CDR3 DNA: TGTGCCAGCAGTACACGGGACAGGACCTATGGCTACACCTTC

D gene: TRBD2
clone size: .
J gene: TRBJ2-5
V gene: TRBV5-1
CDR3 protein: CASSLEPSGGAETQYF
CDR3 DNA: TGCGCCAGCAGCTTGGAACCTAGCGGGGGGGCAGAGACCCAGTACTTC